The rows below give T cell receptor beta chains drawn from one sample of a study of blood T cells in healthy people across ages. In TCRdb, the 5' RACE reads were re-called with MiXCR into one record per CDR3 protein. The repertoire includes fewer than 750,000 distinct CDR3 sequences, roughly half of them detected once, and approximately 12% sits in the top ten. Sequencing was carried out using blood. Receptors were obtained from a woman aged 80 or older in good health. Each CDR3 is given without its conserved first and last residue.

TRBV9	ASSVEPGSSYNEQF
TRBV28	ASSFGGTSTYEQY
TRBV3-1	ASSQEEPGLGQETQY
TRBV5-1	ASSLGDRANEQF
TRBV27	ASSLWGPQGSYNSPLH
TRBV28	ASRRDRESVQY
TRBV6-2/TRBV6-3	ASSYSPAYGYT
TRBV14	ASSPLAGGWDEQY
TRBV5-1	ASSNSGSYGETQY
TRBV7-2	ASSRAINTGELF
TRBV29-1	SATKLGRENTGGLF
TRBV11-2	ASSLKDGTGSYEQY
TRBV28	ASSPSGVVHEQF
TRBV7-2	VSSLAVSTDTQY
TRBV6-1	ASWKGWEY
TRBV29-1	SVTPGIDYEQY
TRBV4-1	ASSQPGRGSEQF
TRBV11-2	ASSLEPNYEQY
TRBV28	ASSRGTVRYEQF
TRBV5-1	ASSRQPASSTDTQY
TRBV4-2	ASSLKDHSDTQY
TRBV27	ASSEHNSPLH
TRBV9	ASSVEQGNEQY
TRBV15	ATLGGSYEQY
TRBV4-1	ASSQERGNQPQH
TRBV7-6	ASSLRVSGELF
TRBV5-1	ASSSRGGQETQY
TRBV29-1	SVDITGTFYEQY
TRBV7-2	ASSPRLYNEQV
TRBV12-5	ASGLSGNSYEQY
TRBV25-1	ASKGRGGTEAF
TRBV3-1	AGSRSVAEKLF
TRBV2	ASSEDLITQY
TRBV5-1	ASSSQPRDRFSVNEQF
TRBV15	ATSRLFGGTGELF
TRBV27	ASRPGTGPRNYGYT
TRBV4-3	ASSQDRWGTQQF
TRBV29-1	SVGLYRRVAEAF
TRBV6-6	ASSDGQNTEAF
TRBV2	ASSRRGSDEQF
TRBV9	ASSVGGGTGFGNTIY
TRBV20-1	SAAGRSGADTQY
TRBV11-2	ASSLVVAVQETQY
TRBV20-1	SATLTGDSYTDTQY
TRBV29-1	SVDGPQGGTEAF